The T cell receptor (beta chain) described here comes from a study of blood T cell repertoires in COVID-19. Per the authors' pipeline: Estimation of nucleated cell counts was performed using reference gene primer amplification. The table came from immunoSEQ multiplex PCR; TCRdb's copy has only in-frame clones and leaves some out. That table gives V, J and clone size, and the DNA gave D and trimming. The sample records more than 200,000 clones, approximately 84% being singletons. V lost 3 bases, J lost 5 bases, and 17 bases lay in between. The germline V gene encodes CDR1 MGHDK and CDR2 SYGVNS. CDR3 length equals 15 residues.

V usage is TRBV25-1 and J usage is TRBJ2-7; maybe TRBD1 (5 bases). The source material was peripheral blood. The receptor comes from a man in his fifties with acute or convalescent COVID-19. Here the CDR3 reads CASSDHSPTDNEQYF. CDR3 coding DNA: TGTGCCAGCAGTGATCATAGCCCGACAGATAACGAGCAGTACTTC.